A selection of T cell receptor beta chains follows, all from one sample in a study of blood T cell repertoires in COVID-19. Assay used: immunoSEQ multiplex PCR; TCRdb lists only in-frame clones, some missing. In the table there are approximately 390,000 clones, around 87% of which are singletons. Sequenced: PBMCs or T cells enriched from blood (not recorded which). The receptors stem from a woman aged 50 to 65 who had recovered from COVID-19. Both conserved end residues are part of each CDR3. D genes are given only for firm matches. Clone size appears in some rows only: once, few, many, or a class for an expanded clone.

clone_size: NA
j_call: TRBJ2-2
d_call: NA
v_call: TRBV4-3
cdr3_aa: CASSQEISGSTGELFF
cdr3_nt: TGCGCCAGCAGCCAAGAGATTAGCGGCTCCACCGGGGAGCTGTTTTTT

clone_size: NA
j_call: TRBJ2-7
d_call: NA
v_call: TRBV11-1
cdr3_aa: CASSHGGTVYEQYF
cdr3_nt: TGTGCCAGCAGCCACGGGGGTACGGTGTACGAGCAGTACTTC

clone_size: NA
j_call: TRBJ1-6
d_call: NA
v_call: TRBV4-3
cdr3_aa: CASSQGSRVGPLHF
cdr3_nt: TGCGCCAGCAGCCAAGGGAGCAGGGTTGGTCCCCTCCACTTT

clone_size: NA
j_call: TRBJ2-1
d_call: TRBD2
v_call: TRBV11-2
cdr3_aa: CASSLEAGGLYNEQFF
cdr3_nt: TGTGCCAGCAGCTTAGAAGCGGGGGGACTTTACAATGAGCAGTTCTTC

clone_size: NA
j_call: TRBJ1-2
d_call: NA
v_call: TRBV5-1
cdr3_aa: CASSLEGPGRNYGYTF
cdr3_nt: TGCGCCAGCAGCTTGGAGGGTCCGGGGAGGAACTATGGCTACACCTTC

clone_size: NA
j_call: TRBJ1-1
d_call: TRBD1
v_call: TRBV15
cdr3_aa: CATSSRTGNTEAFF
cdr3_nt: TGTGCCACCAGCAGCCGGACAGGGAACACTGAAGCTTTCTTT

clone_size: NA
j_call: TRBJ2-6
d_call: NA
v_call: TRBV7-2
cdr3_aa: CASSRSGEYSGANVLTF
cdr3_nt: TGTGCCAGCAGCAGATCCGGGGAATACTCTGGGGCCAACGTCCTGACTTTC

clone_size: NA
j_call: TRBJ1-5
d_call: TRBD1
v_call: TRBV28
cdr3_aa: CASSFLLGQGRNQPQHF
cdr3_nt: TGTGCCAGCAGTTTTTTACTGGGACAGGGGCGCAATCAGCCCCAGCATTTT

clone_size: NA
j_call: TRBJ1-1
d_call: TRBD1
v_call: TRBV10-3
cdr3_aa: CAIMTGQGTEAFF
cdr3_nt: TGTGCCATCATGACAGGGCAGGGCACTGAAGCTTTCTTT

clone_size: NA
j_call: TRBJ2-3
d_call: NA
v_call: TRBV9
cdr3_aa: CASSVVGRTTDTQYF
cdr3_nt: TGTGCCAGCAGCGTAGTGGGGCGGACCACAGATACGCAGTATTTT

clone_size: NA
j_call: TRBJ2-2
d_call: TRBD1
v_call: TRBV3-1/TRBV3-2
cdr3_aa: CASSQETGTGRHANTGELFF
cdr3_nt: TGTGCCAGCAGCCAGGAGACCGGGACAGGGCGACACGCGAACACCGGGGAGCTGTTTTTT

clone_size: NA
j_call: TRBJ2-7
d_call: NA
v_call: TRBV19
cdr3_aa: CASSDLTGQYF
cdr3_nt: TGTGCCAGTAGTGACCTGACGGGGCAGTACTTC

clone_size: NA
j_call: TRBJ1-1
d_call: NA
v_call: TRBV7-2
cdr3_aa: CASSSSVGQRSTEAFF
cdr3_nt: TGTGCCAGCAGCTCCTCGGTCGGACAGCGCTCCACTGAAGCTTTCTTT

clone_size: NA
j_call: TRBJ2-1
d_call: NA
v_call: TRBV12-5
cdr3_aa: CASGFYPNEQFF
cdr3_nt: TGTGCTAGTGGTTTCTATCCAAATGAGCAGTTCTTC

clone_size: NA
j_call: TRBJ2-6
d_call: NA
v_call: TRBV7-3
cdr3_aa: CASSYSGANVLTF
cdr3_nt: TGTGCCAGCAGTTACTCTGGGGCCAACGTCCTGACTTTC

clone_size: NA
j_call: TRBJ2-7
d_call: TRBD1
v_call: TRBV6-2/TRBV6-3
cdr3_aa: CASSHAGTGVITYEQYF
cdr3_nt: TGTGCCAGCAGCCACGCCGGGACAGGGGTCATAACCTACGAGCAGTACTTC

clone_size: NA
j_call: TRBJ1-4
d_call: NA
v_call: TRBV29-1
cdr3_aa: CSVGLGRLQEKLFF
cdr3_nt: TGCAGCGTTGGTCTGGGGAGGTTACAAGAAAAACTGTTTTTT

clone_size: NA
j_call: TRBJ1-6
d_call: TRBD1
v_call: TRBV30
cdr3_aa: CAWSPRTGSNSPLHF
cdr3_nt: TGTGCCTGGAGTCCTAGGACAGGGTCCAATTCACCCCTCCACTTT

clone_size: NA
j_call: TRBJ2-7
d_call: TRBD1
v_call: TRBV7-8
cdr3_aa: CASSLSGGPGTGSYEQYF
cdr3_nt: TGTGCCAGCAGCTTATCTGGGGGACCCGGGACAGGTTCCTACGAGCAGTACTTC

clone_size: NA
j_call: TRBJ1-2
d_call: NA
v_call: TRBV20-1
cdr3_aa: CSAPRGNGYTF
cdr3_nt: TGCAGTGCGCCAAGGGGTAACGGCTACACCTTC

clone_size: NA
j_call: TRBJ2-7
d_call: TRBD1
v_call: TRBV9
cdr3_aa: CASSVGGTGLNEQYF
cdr3_nt: TGTGCCAGCAGCGTAGGTGGGACAGGGCTCAACGAGCAGTACTTC

clone_size: few
j_call: TRBJ1-2
d_call: TRBD1
v_call: TRBV5-1
cdr3_aa: CASGPGQGGGYTF
cdr3_nt: TGCGCCAGCGGCCCGGGACAGGGTGGAGGCTACACCTTC

clone_size: once
j_call: TRBJ1-5
d_call: TRBD1
v_call: TRBV28
cdr3_aa: CASSRGTVNQPQHF
cdr3_nt: TGTGCCAGCAGTCGAGGGACAGTCAATCAGCCCCAGCATTTT

clone_size: once
j_call: TRBJ1-4
d_call: NA
v_call: TRBV4-3
cdr3_aa: CASSQDLRGIANEKLFF
cdr3_nt: TGCGCCAGCAGCCAAGATCTAAGGGGCATCGCTAATGAAAAACTGTTTTTT

clone_size: NA
j_call: TRBJ1-1
d_call: NA
v_call: TRBV5-1
cdr3_aa: CASSLEIPPLLGNTEAFF
cdr3_nt: TGCGCCAGCAGCTTGGAAATTCCACCTTTGCTAGGGAACACTGAAGCTTTCTTT

clone_size: NA
j_call: TRBJ2-5
d_call: NA
v_call: TRBV28
cdr3_aa: CASSWRTETQYF
cdr3_nt: TGTGCCAGCAGTTGGAGAACCGAGACCCAGTACTTC

clone_size: once
j_call: TRBJ2-1
d_call: NA
v_call: TRBV27
cdr3_aa: CASTPLFSGEDEQFF
cdr3_nt: TGTGCCAGCACCCCATTGTTTTCCGGGGAGGATGAGCAGTTCTTC

clone_size: NA
j_call: TRBJ1-1
d_call: NA
v_call: TRBV28
cdr3_aa: CASRGLGIGLVELTEAFF
cdr3_nt: TGTGCCAGCAGGGGACTCGGGATAGGACTGGTTGAGTTGACTGAAGCTTTCTTT

clone_size: NA
j_call: TRBJ2-7
d_call: NA
v_call: TRBV6-5
cdr3_aa: CASSHAAEQYF
cdr3_nt: TGTGCCAGCAGCCACGCCGCGGAGCAGTACTTC

clone_size: NA
j_call: TRBJ1-1
d_call: TRBD1
v_call: TRBV5-1
cdr3_aa: CASSPWDSGTEAFF
cdr3_nt: TGCGCCAGCAGCCCGTGGGACAGCGGGACTGAAGCTTTCTTT

clone_size: NA
j_call: TRBJ2-7
d_call: NA
v_call: TRBV7-8
cdr3_aa: CASSLQGFPYEQYF
cdr3_nt: TGTGCCAGCAGCTTACAGGGGTTCCCCTACGAGCAGTACTTC

clone_size: NA
j_call: TRBJ2-7
d_call: NA
v_call: TRBV29-1
cdr3_aa: CSVDGSGSSYEQYF
cdr3_nt: TGCAGCGTTGACGGCAGCGGTAGCTCCTACGAGCAGTACTTC

clone_size: NA
j_call: TRBJ1-6
d_call: TRBD1
v_call: TRBV3-1/TRBV3-2
cdr3_aa: CASSQIFGTGQVLHF
cdr3_nt: TGTGCCAGCAGCCAAATATTTGGGACAGGGCAGGTCCTCCACTTT

clone_size: NA
j_call: TRBJ1-1
d_call: NA
v_call: TRBV9
cdr3_aa: CASSANGESTEAFF
cdr3_nt: TGTGCCAGCAGCGCCAATGGGGAGAGCACTGAAGCTTTCTTT

clone_size: NA
j_call: TRBJ1-6
d_call: TRBD1
v_call: TRBV4-1
cdr3_aa: CASSQVGTGYFNSPLHF
cdr3_nt: TGCGCCAGCAGCCAAGTTGGGACAGGGTATTTTAATTCACCCCTCCACTTT

clone_size: NA
j_call: TRBJ2-3
d_call: NA
v_call: TRBV4-1
cdr3_aa: CASSQVREITDTQYF
cdr3_nt: TGCGCCAGCAGCCAAGTGCGGGAAATCACAGATACGCAGTATTTT

clone_size: NA
j_call: TRBJ2-7
d_call: TRBD2
v_call: TRBV4-2
cdr3_aa: CASSQERGGTYEQYF
cdr3_nt: TGTGCCAGCAGCCAAGAGCGGGGGGGGACCTACGAGCAGTACTTC

clone_size: NA
j_call: TRBJ2-7
d_call: NA
v_call: TRBV7-2
cdr3_aa: CASSLGGGSEQYF
cdr3_nt: TGTGCCAGCAGCTTAGGGGGAGGATCCGAGCAGTACTTC

clone_size: NA
j_call: TRBJ2-3
d_call: NA
v_call: TRBV3-1/TRBV3-2
cdr3_aa: CASSLTPDTQYF
cdr3_nt: TGTGCCAGCAGCCTGACACCAGATACGCAGTATTTT

clone_size: few
j_call: TRBJ1-4
d_call: NA
v_call: TRBV10-3
cdr3_aa: CAISDPQDEKLFF
cdr3_nt: TGTGCCATCAGTGATCCGCAGGATGAAAAACTGTTTTTT

clone_size: NA
j_call: TRBJ1-5
d_call: NA
v_call: TRBV28
cdr3_aa: CASSLGPGGNQPQHF
cdr3_nt: TGTGCCAGCAGTCTCGGACCGGGAGGCAATCAGCCCCAGCATTTT

clone_size: few
j_call: TRBJ1-6
d_call: NA
v_call: TRBV2
cdr3_aa: CASSEQGYYNSPLHF
cdr3_nt: TGTGCCAGCAGTGAACAGGGATACTATAATTCACCCCTCCACTTT

clone_size: NA
j_call: TRBJ1-4
d_call: NA
v_call: TRBV7-8
cdr3_aa: CASTSLAANEKLFF
cdr3_nt: TGTGCCAGTACGTCCCTCGCGGCTAATGAAAAACTGTTTTTT

clone_size: NA
j_call: TRBJ2-3
d_call: TRBD2
v_call: TRBV5-1
cdr3_aa: CASSLGLAGGQTDTQYF
cdr3_nt: TGCGCCAGCAGCCTGGGACTAGCGGGGGGGCAGACAGATACGCAGTATTTT

clone_size: few
j_call: TRBJ2-7
d_call: TRBD1
v_call: TRBV19
cdr3_aa: CASRDRGTGQYF
cdr3_nt: TGTGCCAGTAGGGACAGGGGTACCGGGCAGTACTTC

clone_size: NA
j_call: TRBJ1-4
d_call: NA
v_call: TRBV13
cdr3_aa: CASSFRSTPLGQPRLEKLFF
cdr3_nt: TGTGCCAGCAGCTTTAGATCAACCCCTCTGGGGCAGCCGCGACTTGAAAAACTGTTTTTT